This record looks at one T cell receptor (beta chain) sequence and its context. Produced via immunoSEQ multiplex PCR; TCRdb's table is partial and in-frame only. The sample includes approximately 260,000 clones, roughly 88% of them seen just once. This entry belongs to a study of blood T cell repertoires in COVID-19. Looked up from germline, CDR1 is LNHDA and CDR2 is SQIVND (reference sequence). The CDR3 is made up of 15 amino acids. The V and J ends lost 4 bases and 7 bases, in that order; junction bases with no gene match: 12. V gene TRBV19 combines with J gene TRBJ2-5; 7 bases map to TRBD2. The origin of this receptor is a woman in her seventies with COVID-19, enrolled during active disease. What was sequenced was peripheral blood. CDR3 in DNA: TGTGCCAGTAGTACTGTGGGCGGGAGTGAGGGGACCCAGTACTTC. It specifies CASSTVGGSEGTQYF.